Sequencing of this T cell receptor (beta chain) was carried out in a study of OX40 agonist ivuxolimab in advanced cancers. Study details: Patients treated during dose escalation were battling hepatocellular carcinoma, melanoma, renal cell or head and neck cancer. Three patients responded partially, comprising one with hepatocellular carcinoma and two with cutaneous melanoma. General observations from the study: Partial responders treated at 0.1-3.0 mg/kg exhibited clonal expansion among the lowest measured.

Here immunoSEQ multiplex PCR was the method, and the copy in TCRdb shows in-frame clones only, minus some. The sample records 50,000 to 55,000 clones, 85% to 90% being singletons. Points on this clone: The antigen is unknown.

The CDR3 runs 16 residues. The sequence was collected from an adult with an advanced solid tumor such as melanoma, head and neck, liver or kidney cancer. The gene calls are TRBV21-1 and TRBJ2-3. TRBV21-1 is annotated as a pseudogene. The specimen comprised CD4+ or CD8+ T cells sorted from blood, sampled in a trial of the OX40 agonist ivuxolimab. The CDR3: CASSKVVWVMADTQYF. The CDR3, as DNA: TGTGCCAGCAGCAAAGTCGTTTGGGTAATGGCAGATACGCAGTATTTT.